This T cell receptor (beta chain) was sequenced for a study of vaccination and CD4 T cells after COVID-19. As regards this clonotype: Antigen unknown.

The CDR3 consists of 16 residues. The germline V gene encodes CDR1 LGHDT and CDR2 YNNKEL (reference sequence). J lost 7 bases, V lost 3 bases, and 9 bases had no gene match. The treatment was: approximately 9-day PBMC culture with coronavirus spike peptide pools or control peptides (ViraFEST assay). Sequence data for DNA of cultured CD4+ T cells were generated by the Oncomine TCR Beta short-read assay. TCRdb fed the PCR reads into MiXCR, producing one record per CDR3 protein. The sample has about 15,000 distinct CDR3 sequences; roughly 73% are singletons. The chain joins TRBV3-1 to TRBJ1-2; the match to TRBD1 covers 12 bases. Sequenced: CD4+ T cells from blood, cultured in vitro. The clonotype comes from a human donor who had recovered from COVID-19. CDR3 amino acids: CASSHWDRGHSGGYTF. The CDR3 coding sequence is TGTGCCAGCAGCCATTGGGACAGGGGGCACTCCGGTGGCTACACCTTC.